The 32 T cell receptor beta chains below come from one sample, sequenced in a study of cytomegalovirus exposure and HLA in healthy donors. PCR used 60 Vbeta primers and 13 Jbeta primers. Profiled with immunoSEQ multiplex PCR; TCRdb holds only in-frame clones, not every one. The sample carries around 180,000 clones, 78% recorded once. The specimen sequenced was PBMCs. The receptors were gathered from a woman aged 30 to 39 in good health and CMV-seropositive.

CDR3 sequence (DNA): TGTGCCAGCAGGATGACTGGTTGGAGGGGAACCGTGGACGGCTACACCTTC. Amino acid sequence: CASRMTGWRGTVDGYTF. The rearrangement links TRBV7-9 to TRBJ1-2, with TRBD1 as a possible D gene (5 bases). V lost 6 bases to trimming and J lost 8 bases, with 28 bases between them. The CDR3 has 17 amino acids. The V gene's germline CDR1 is SEHNR and CDR2 FQNEAQ (reference sequence).

This rearrangement joins TRBV11-2 to TRBJ2-7; 9 bases fit TRBD1. Trimming at V came to 4 bases and at J to 3 bases, leaving 7 bases not matched to a gene. CDR3 length: 15 residues. Germline V gene lookup returns CDR1 SGHAT and CDR2 FQNNGV. CDR3 nucleotide sequence: TGTGCCAGCAGCTGGGTTGCGACAGGGGGCTACGAGCAGTACTTC. It encodes CASSWVATGGYEQYF. The whole variable domain, remainder taken from reference TRBV11-2 and TRBJ2-7, is EAGVAQSPRYKIIEKRQSVAFWCNPISGHATLYWYQQILGQGPKLLIQFQNNGVVDDSQLPKDRFSAERLKGVDSTLKIQPAKLEDSAVYLCASSWVATGGYEQYFGPGTRLTVT.

The gene calls are TRBV7-2 and TRBJ2-3, with a tentative D call TRBD2 (5 bases). The V and J ends lost 4 bases and 4 bases respectively, with 12 bases between them. Germline CDR1 and CDR2: SGHTA and FQGNSA. This CDR3 comprises 14 residues. CDR3 amino acids: CASSSLARADTQYF. The CDR3 bases are TGTGCCAGCAGCTCCCTAGCCCGGGCAGATACGCAGTATTTT.

On this clone itself: One end of the junction varies from germline; a read error may be responsible. The rearrangement links TRBV10-3 to TRBJ2-2; perhaps TRBD2 as D (5 bases). The germline V gene encodes CDR1 ENHRY and CDR2 SYGVKD. CDR3 length equals 16 residues. The CDR3 DNA is TGTGCCATCAGAAAGGAACAGTGTAGCAGGCACCGGGGAGCTGTTTTT. This gives the protein CAIRKEQCSRHRGAVF.

Written as DNA, the CDR3 is TGTGCCAGCAGCCGACAGGGGGGGAGTAGAAACACCATATATTTT. Amino acids: CASSRQGGSRNTIYF. V gene TRBV27 combines with J gene TRBJ1-3, with TRBD1 identical over 9 bases. V lost 6 bases and J lost 5; bases outside the gene matches: 8. Germline CDR1 reads MNHEY; CDR2 reads SMNVEV (reference sequence). This CDR3 region has 15 residues.

This clone was counted between two and nine times. The chain is built from TRBV19 and TRBJ1-1; 7 nucleotides line up with TRBD1. The CDR3 loop spans 14 amino acids. In germline, CDR1 is LNHDA, CDR2 SQIVND (reference sequence). Trimming cost V 4 bases and J 1 base; bases outside gene matches: 3. For the CDR3, the DNA is TGTGCCAGTAGTACGCGACAGGGGAACACTGAAGCTTTCTTT. This codes for CASSTRQGNTEAFF.

The chain has TRBV5-1 and TRBJ1-4; D is undetermined. The length of the CDR3 is 14 residues. The germline CDR1 and CDR2 sequences are SGHRS and YFSETQ. V was trimmed by 7 bases and J by 0 bases, leaving 10 bases between them. CDR3 residues: CASCRGTTNEKLFF. The CDR3 coding sequence is TGCGCCAGCTGCCGAGGGACAACTAATGAAAAACTGTTTTTT.

V is TRBV5-1 and J is TRBJ2-2; 9 bases match TRBD2. J was trimmed by 7 bases and V by 2 bases; bases with no gene match: 3. Germline V lookup: CDR1 SGHRS, CDR2 YFSETQ. The CDR3 runs to 14 residues. CDR3 in DNA: TGCGCCAGCAGCTTTAGCGGGAGAGACGGGGAGCTGTTTTTT. It is translated as CASSFSGRDGELFF.

The chain recombines TRBV5-5 with TRBJ1-1, with a possible D match to TRBD1 (6 bases). The V end was cut by 5 bases, the J end by 0 bases, with 17 bases between. Germline V lookup: CDR1 SGHKS, CDR2 YYEKEE (reference sequence). The CDR3 is 16 residues long. CDR3 loop: CASRVRDTSMNTEAFF. The CDR3, as DNA: TGTGCCAGCAGGGTCCGGGACACAAGCATGAACACTGAAGCTTTCTTT.

This rearrangement joins TRBV10-3 to TRBJ2-1; D might be TRBD2 (5 bases). In germline, CDR1 is ENHRY, CDR2 SYGVKD. The length of the CDR3 is 17 residues. Trimming left V 10 bases short and J 0 bases short, with 22 bases between. This chain's CDR3 is CATRWGGSLSSYNEQFF. The CDR3 DNA follows: TGTGCCACCCGGTGGGGTGGGAGCCTCAGCTCCTACAATGAGCAGTTCTTC.

The V and J genes are TRBV29-1 and TRBJ2-5; 10 bases line up with TRBD1. The CDR3 extends over 14 amino acids. After removal of 5 bases from V and 1 base from J, the junction contained 4 bases not matched to a gene. The germline V gene encodes CDR1 SQVTM and CDR2 ANQGSEA. The chain's CDR3 is CSVMGQGIQETQYF. For the CDR3, the DNA is TGCAGCGTTATGGGACAGGGGATCCAAGAGACCCAGTACTTC.

This chain uses TRBV5-6 with TRBJ2-1; 9 positions agree with TRBD2. This CDR3 has 18 residues. CDR1 is SGHDT, CDR2 YYEEEE, per germline. V lost 2 bases and J lost 4; bases outside the gene matches: 13. Here the CDR3 DNA reads TGTGCCAGCAGCTTTCTGGTGACGGTCAGCGGGGGGTACAATGAGCAGTTCTTC. Translating it yields CASSFLVTVSGGYNEQFF.

The chain has TRBV9 and TRBJ2-3, with 7 bases that match TRBD2. Per germline, CDR1 SGDLS and CDR2 YYNGEE. This CDR3 has 15 amino acids. V was pared by 3 bases and J by 3 bases, with 7 bases of the junction left unmatched. The CDR3 sequence: CASSAWAGETDTQYF. The CDR3 DNA sequence: TGTGCCAGCAGCGCGTGGGCGGGGGAGACAGATACGCAGTATTTT.

The CDR3 DNA reads TGTGCCAGCAGCCTAGCAGCCGCCCAGACCGGGGAGCTGTTTTTT. This translates into CASSLAAAQTGELFF. This chain uses TRBV14 with TRBJ2-2; D unresolved. V lost 4 bases and J 5 bases, leaving 14 bases between the germline ends. Germline assignment: CDR1 SGHDN and CDR2 FVKESK. The CDR3 loop spans 15 amino acids.

This rearrangement joins TRBV6-5 to TRBJ2-5; unclear D gene. The length of the CDR3 is 16 residues. Germline CDR1 is MNHEY and CDR2 is SVGAGI. V lost 0 bases to trimming and J lost 4 bases, with 15 bases between them. CDR3 nucleotide sequence: TGTGCCAGCAGTTACTCGAGAGCCCACTCAGGAGAGACCCAGTACTTC. Translating it yields CASSYSRAHSGETQYF.

V and J are TRBV5-5 and TRBJ1-2; D might be TRBD1 (5 bases). This CDR3 comprises 14 residues. Per the germline V gene, CDR1 is SGHKS and CDR2 is YYEKEE (reference sequence). Trimming took 4 bases from V and 0 from J, leaving 10 bases between them. The CDR3 sequence: CASSSTGANYGYTF. Here the CDR3 DNA reads TGTGCCAGCAGCAGCACAGGTGCTAACTATGGCTACACCTTC.

The chain employs TRBV19 and TRBJ2-7; maybe TRBD1 (6 bases). This CDR3 is 13 amino acids long. The germline gives CDR1 LNHDA, CDR2 SQIVND (reference sequence). Trimming removed 6 bases at V and 11 bases at J, with 20 bases between. The CDR3 nucleotides are TGTGCCAGTAGCCAAGGCAGGGGTCACGGAGAGTACTTC. This codes for CASSQGRGHGEYF.

The chain is built from TRBV10-1 and TRBJ2-7; 9 bases map to TRBD1. The length of the CDR3 is 14 residues. Germline V gene data show CDR1 as WNHNN and CDR2 as SYGVQD (reference sequence). J lost 3 bases, V lost 8 bases, and 8 bases had no gene match. The CDR3 DNA reads TGCGCCAGCGGAACCGGGACAGGGATCTACGAGCAGTACTTC. Protein sequence: CASGTGTGIYEQYF.

The chain carries TRBV6-5 and TRBJ1-1; 7 bases match TRBD1. Germline loops: CDR1 MNHEY, CDR2 SVGAGI. CDR3 length: 14 residues. The J segment lost 1 base and the V segment lost 3 bases, leaving 2 bases of the junction unmatched. CDR3 sequence (DNA): TGTGCCAGCAGTTATAAGGGGGCGAACACTGAAGCTTTCTTT. Its protein product is CASSYKGANTEAFF.

This clone has more than one count but fewer than ten. V gene TRBV2 combines with J gene TRBJ1-4; D is unclear. The CDR3 length is 15 residues. V lost 2 bases and J 8 bases, leaving 15 bases between the germline ends. Germline CDR1 SNHLY, CDR2 FYNNEI. CDR3 sequence: CASSENTLSGEKLFF. The CDR3 DNA is TGTGCCAGCAGTGAAAATACGTTATCGGGGGAAAAACTGTTTTTT.

Only a few counts were recorded for this clone. The gene calls are TRBV25-1 and TRBJ2-7, with TRBD1 matching over 8 bases. J gave up 2 bases and V 7 bases, and 16 bases lay outside the gene matches. Per the germline V gene, CDR1 is MGHDK and CDR2 is SYGVNS. This CDR3 has 17 residues. The DNA for the CDR3 is TGTGCCAGCACCCCATCCAGACAGGGGATCTTCCCCTACGAGCAGTACTTC. It specifies CASTPSRQGIFPYEQYF.

This chain connects TRBV5-1 to TRBJ1-1; 8 bases are a match to TRBD1. The germline V gene encodes CDR1 SGHRS and CDR2 YFSETQ. V gave up 3 bases and J gave up 1 base; unmatched junction bases: 2. The CDR3 consists of 14 residues. For the CDR3, the DNA is TGCGCCAGCAGCTCTGGACAGGGGAACACTGAAGCTTTCTTT. This encodes CASSSGQGNTEAFF.

In its sample, this clone was seen once. The chain combines TRBV6-1 with TRBJ2-1; 7 nucleotides line up with TRBD2. The V gene end was trimmed by 6 bases and the J gene end by 1 base; junction bases not matched to a gene: 3. From germline, CDR1 is MNHNS and CDR2 SASEGT. The CDR3 spans 14 residues. CDR3: CASRSGASYNEQFF. The DNA for the CDR3 is TGTGCCAGCAGGAGCGGGGCATCCTACAATGAGCAGTTCTTC.

In regard to this clone: The sample contains more than one DNA sequence encoding this CDR3. The V call is TRBV7-9, the J call TRBJ1-1; D uncertain. This CDR3 is built from 14 residues. With 3 bases removed from V and 0 bases from J, the gap between germline ends came to 8 bases. The germline gives CDR1 SEHNR, CDR2 FQNEAQ (reference sequence). CDR3 bases: TGTGCCAGCAGCTTGGGGAGGATGAACACTGAAGCTTTCTTT. Amino acids: CASSLGRMNTEAFF.

CDR3 in amino acids: CASSVQAGAGGELFF. CDR3 sequence (DNA): TGTGCCAGCAGTGTTCAAGCGGGGGCTGGCGGGGAGCTGTTTTTT. This chain links TRBV2 with TRBJ2-2, with 8 nucleotides matching TRBD2. CDR1 is SNHLY and CDR2 is FYNNEI in the germline V gene. The length of the CDR3 is 15 residues. Germline trimming cut 4 bases from V and 7 bases from J; bases unmatched to any gene: 8.

The gene calls are TRBV5-1 and TRBJ1-3; 7 bases align to TRBD1. This CDR3 contains 16 residues. From germline, CDR1 is SGHRS and CDR2 YFSETQ. The ends lost 4 bases at V and 4 bases at J; junction bases unmatched: 11. This CDR3 reads CASSARTGAGGNTIYF. The CDR3, as DNA: TGCGCCAGCAGCGCCCGGACAGGCGCGGGAGGAAACACCATATATTTT.

The CDR3 here is CASSLLSGRAYTGELFF. CDR3 DNA: TGTGCCAGCAGCTTACTCTCCGGGAGGGCCTACACCGGGGAGCTGTTTTTT. The J gene is TRBJ2-2, the V gene TRBV7-8; 8 bases fit TRBD2. Germline V CDR1 and CDR2: SGHVS, FQNEAQ. The CDR3 covers 17 residues. Losses at the gene ends were 2 bases for V and 3 bases for J; bases not matched to a gene: 8.

This clone occurred a few times. The V and J genes are TRBV20-1 and TRBJ1-1, with 9 bases matching TRBD1. CDR1 DFQATT and CDR2 SNEGSKA come from the germline V gene (reference sequence). This CDR3 is built from 9 residues. V lost 5 bases and J lost 11; bases outside the gene matches: 0. CDR3 in amino acids: CSADRGAFF. CDR3 bases: TGCAGTGCTGACAGGGGGGCTTTCTTT.

This chain links TRBV5-4 with TRBJ1-3; no clear D. Trimming left V 0 bases short and J 9 bases short, with 16 bases between. The CDR3 loop spans 15 amino acids. The germline V gene has CDR1 SGHNT and CDR2 YYREEE (reference sequence). CDR3 bases: TGTGCCAGCAGCTTGGATGGGGAGGCGGGTACCACCATATATTTT. This sequence encodes CASSLDGEAGTTIYF.

The chain is built from TRBV9 and TRBJ2-2; D may be TRBD1 (6 bases). Germline V CDR1 and CDR2: SGDLS, YYNGEE. This CDR3 region has 16 residues. The V gene lost 0 bases and the J gene lost 1 base, with 10 bases spanning the gap. The CDR3 sequence is CASSVVQGMNTGELFF. In DNA form, the CDR3 reads TGTGCCAGCAGCGTAGTTCAGGGGATGAACACCGGGGAGCTGTTTTTT.

This clone was counted a few times. The chain combines TRBV7-9 with TRBJ2-5, with D possibly being TRBD1 (5 bases). Trimming left V 5 bases short and J 4 bases short, with 14 bases between. CDR1 SEHNR and CDR2 FQNEAQ come from the germline V gene (reference sequence). CDR3 length equals 14 residues. CDR3 sequence (DNA): TGTGCCAGCAGCAAAGGGGTTCCGGGAGAGACCCAGTACTTC. Translated, it gives CASSKGVPGETQYF.

This chain connects TRBV7-8 to TRBJ1-1; D is unresolved. The CDR3 runs 14 residues. Germline V gene sequence: CDR1 SGHVS, CDR2 FQNEAQ. With 2 bases removed from V and 4 bases from J, the gap between germline ends came to 11 bases. The CDR3 loop is CASSLKRGATEAFF. In DNA, the CDR3 is TGTGCCAGCAGCTTAAAACGGGGTGCCACTGAAGCTTTCTTT. Complete variable domain (other parts from reference TRBV7-8 and TRBJ1-1): GAGVSQSPRYKVAKRGQDVALRCDPISGHVSLFWYQQALGQGPEFLTYFQNEAQLDKSGLPSDRFFAERPEGSVSTLKIQRTQQEDSAVYLCASSLKRGATEAFFGQGTRLTVV.